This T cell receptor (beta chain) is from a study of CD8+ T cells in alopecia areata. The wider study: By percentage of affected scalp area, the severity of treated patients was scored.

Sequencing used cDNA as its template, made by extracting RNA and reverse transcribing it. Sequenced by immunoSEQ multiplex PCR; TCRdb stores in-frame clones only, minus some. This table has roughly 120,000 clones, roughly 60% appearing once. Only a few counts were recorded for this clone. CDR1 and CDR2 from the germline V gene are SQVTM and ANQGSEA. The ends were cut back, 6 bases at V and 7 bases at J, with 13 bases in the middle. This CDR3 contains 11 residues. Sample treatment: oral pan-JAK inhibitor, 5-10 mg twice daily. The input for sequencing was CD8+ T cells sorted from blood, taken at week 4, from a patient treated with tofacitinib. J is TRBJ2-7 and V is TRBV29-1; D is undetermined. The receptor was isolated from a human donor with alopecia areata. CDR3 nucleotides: TGCAGCGTCGACCGTCCTGGGGAGCAGTACTTC. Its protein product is CSVDRPGEQYF.